This T cell receptor beta chain was sequenced during a study of blood T cell repertoires in COVID-19. Study details: Samples came from the United States, Italy and Spain, spanning acute and convalescent COVID-19. The analysed material was cDNA or gDNA that came from T cells, B-cell-depleted T cells, or PBMCs.

In the original processing: Estimated nucleated cell counts came from reference gene primer amplification. Clones were sequenced by immunoSEQ multiplex PCR, and TCRdb holds only the in-frame ones, with some missing. The D gene and trimming were derived from the DNA, and the V and J assignments and clone size from that table. The sample yields 100,000 to 120,000 clones, about 80% seen once. This CDR3 has 14 amino acids. V lost 7 bases and J lost 3; bases outside the gene matches: 8. Germline V gene sequence: CDR1 LNHDA, CDR2 SQIVND (reference sequence). The sample consisted of peripheral blood. The receptor was derived from a woman in her 70s with acute or convalescent COVID-19. The chain employs TRBV19 and TRBJ1-2; 7 nucleotides agree with TRBD1. CDR3 bases: TGTGCCAGTACCGCTCTTGACAGGGACTATGGCTACACCTTC. It specifies CASTALDRDYGYTF. Based on the CDR3 plus reference TRBV19 and TRBJ1-2, the full variable domain is DGGITQSPKYLFRKEGQNVTLSCEQNLNHDAMYWYRQDPGQGLRLIYYSQIVNDFQKGDIAEGYSVSREKKESFPLTVTSAQKNPTAFYLCASTALDRDYGYTFGSGTRLTVV.